A single sample is the source of the 6 T cell receptor beta chains below, sequenced in a study of blood T cell repertoires in COVID-19. Here immunoSEQ multiplex PCR was the method, and the copy in TCRdb shows in-frame clones only, minus some. This sample carries 200,000 to 300,000 clones, around 80% of them seen once, and the ten largest clones take about 27%. Material for sequencing was peripheral blood. These receptors were collected from a man aged 35 to 55 with acute or convalescent COVID-19.

The chain uses TRBV18 and TRBJ2-1; 8 bases fit TRBD2. V gave up 4 bases and J gave up 0 bases; unmatched junction bases: 2. CDR3 size: 15 residues. Germline-derived CDR1 and CDR2 are KGHSH and LQKENI. The CDR3 DNA is TGTGCCAGCTCACTAGCGGGAAGCTCCTACAATGAGCAGTTCTTC. It is translated as CASSLAGSSYNEQFF.

This sequence joins TRBV6-6 and TRBJ1-1, with TRBD1 identical over 9 bases. Germline V gene data show CDR1 as MNHNY and CDR2 as SVGAGI (reference sequence). Losses at the gene ends were 6 bases for V and 2 bases for J; bases not matched to a gene: 25. The CDR3 loop spans 21 amino acids. CDR3 in DNA: TGTGCCAGCAGACGACCGACCCAAGGACAGGGGAGCTTCACTCCAAACACTGAAGCTTTCTTT. It encodes CASRRPTQGQGSFTPNTEAFF.

The chain recombines TRBV9 with TRBJ1-2; D gene uncertain. Between the trimmed V and J ends, which lost 3 bases and 8 bases, there was a span of 8 bases. The CDR3 spans 11 residues. CDR1 is SGDLS and CDR2 is YYNGEE in the germline V gene. The CDR3, as DNA: TGTGCCAGCAGCGCAATCGGGGGCTACACCTTC. It is translated as CASSAIGGYTF.

The chain links TRBV4-1 to TRBJ1-2; 7 nucleotides agree with TRBD1. The CDR3 totals 15 residues. Germline CDR1 and CDR2: MGHRA and YSYEKL. Germline trimming cut 4 bases from V and 3 bases from J; bases unmatched to any gene: 8. As DNA, the CDR3 is TGCGCCAGCAGCCGATCCCAGGGGGAACACTATGGCTACACCTTC. Translating gives CASSRSQGEHYGYTF.

The genes are TRBV5-5 and TRBJ1-1, with TRBD1 identical over 8 bases. The CDR3 has 14 residues. The V segment lost 5 bases and the J segment 5 bases; nucleotides outside the gene matches: 8. Germline values: CDR1 SGHKS, CDR2 YYEKEE (reference sequence). CDR3 sequence (DNA): TGTGCCAGCAGAAAAGACAGGGGAGGGACTGAAGCTTTCTTT. Amino acid sequence: CASRKDRGGTEAFF.

The chain couples TRBV4-1 to TRBJ1-5; TRBD1 aligns across 8 bases. V was pared by 4 bases and J by 7 bases, with 9 bases of the junction left unmatched. Germline V gives CDR1 MGHRA, CDR2 YSYEKL. The CDR3 is made up of 15 amino acids. CDR3 loop: CASSPFTTGGQPQHF. As DNA, the CDR3 is TGCGCCAGCAGCCCGTTCACCACAGGGGGGCAGCCCCAGCATTTT.